This T cell receptor beta chain was sequenced in a study of T cell repertoires in cytomegalovirus infection. This CDR3 comprises 16 residues. V was pared by 6 bases and J by 7 bases, with 14 bases of the junction left unmatched. A remark on this clonotype: As yet, its antigen is unknown.

TCRdb reprocessed the reads with MiXCR, giving one entry per CDR3 protein. This sample has 200,000 or so distinct CDR3 sequences; around 40% occur once, and the top ten carry around 64%. This receptor was identified in a human donor in good health (CMV status not recorded). Some clones in this sample may be carry-over from other donors' samples. The chain joins TRBV12-3 or TRBV12-4 to TRBJ2-1; 8 positions agree with TRBD1. The sequenced sample was CD8+ T cells from cultured PBMCs, obtained from culture after CMV antigen stimulation. CDR3 sequence reads: CASRLRGQGIDNEQFF. The CDR3 coding sequence is TGTGCCAGCAGACTAAGAGGACAGGGCATCGATAATGAGCAGTTCTTC.